The 25 T cell receptor beta chains below were found in one sample sequenced in a study of T-cell reconstitution after alpha-beta-depleted transplantation in children listed by TCRdb under 2016. Library generation was performed with PCR. This sample was sequenced with an Illumina HiSeq 2500. Molecular barcoding was employed in the preparation of TCR libraries, with unique molecular identifiers being used to normalize TCRbeta repertoire quantification. TCRdb redid the processing of the public reads, applying fastp at Q25 and MiXCR, and retained in-frame beta chains. When rows share a CDR3 protein, they turn into one entry using the most common DNA and genes. The table for this sample lists 150,000 to 200,000 distinct CDR3 sequences; about 6.8% of them were counted only once. More than 2.5% of the sample lies in the top ten. Sequencing used PBMCs from the stem cell graft donor, obtained from the stem cell graft. Receptor source: a human donor who donated a stem cell graft to a child with Wiskott-Aldrich syndrome.

The CDR3 DNA reads TGTGCCAGCAGCCCGAGCAGGGGGTCCCAAGAGACCCAGTACTTC. This gives the protein CASSPSRGSQETQYF. The rearrangement links TRBV9 to TRBJ2-5; the match to TRBD1 covers 7 bases. This CDR3 comprises 15 residues. Trimming cost V 4 bases and J 1 base; bases outside gene matches: 7. Germline assignment: CDR1 SGDLS and CDR2 YYNGEE.

This chain uses TRBV7-3 with TRBJ2-5; D not certain. The germline V gene encodes CDR1 SGHTA and CDR2 FQGTGA. Trimming took 10 bases from V and 3 from J, leaving 15 bases between them. This CDR3 has 13 amino acids. This CDR3 is CAMSLPFEETQYF. CDR3 sequence (DNA): TGTGCCATGAGCTTACCTTTCGAAGAGACCCAGTACTTC.

The chain employs TRBV3-1 and TRBJ2-5, with D possibly matching TRBD1 (8 bases). V was shortened by 5 bases and J by 5 bases, with 18 bases between the two germline ends. Germline V gene lookup returns CDR1 LGHDT and CDR2 YNNKEL (reference sequence). The length of the CDR3 is 15 residues. In nucleotides, the CDR3 is TGTGCCAGCAGCTCCTACAGGGGGGGAGGGGAGACCCAGTACTTC. Translating gives CASSSYRGGGETQYF.

This clonotype was recorded many times. The chain uses TRBV5-1 and TRBJ1-1; TRBD1 might be the D (6 bases). In germline, CDR1 is SGHRS, CDR2 YFSETQ. The CDR3 is 16 amino acids. V was cut by 2 bases and J by 8 bases, with 22 bases left in between. Written as DNA, the CDR3 is TGCGCCAGCAGCTTATCAAATGCGGTGACAGGCCAAGAAGCTTTCTTT. Its translation is CASSLSNAVTGQEAFF.

There are many counts of this clonotype. The J gene is TRBJ2-7, the V gene TRBV7-9; D unclear. This CDR3 region has 13 residues. Trimming took 3 bases from V and 0 from J, leaving 6 bases between them. Germline loops: CDR1 SEHNR, CDR2 FQNEAQ (reference sequence). Here the CDR3 DNA reads TGTGCCAGCAGCTTTACTCCCTCCTACGAGCAGTACTTC. As protein: CASSFTPSYEQYF.

This clonotype has at least ten counts. The chain combines TRBV18 with TRBJ2-3; a possible D gene is TRBD2 (6 bases). V was cut by 3 bases and J by 0 bases, with 13 bases left in between. The CDR3 totals 16 residues. Per germline, CDR1 KGHSH and CDR2 LQKENI. This chain's CDR3 is CASSPEDGTSTDTQYF. In nucleotides, the CDR3 is TGTGCCAGCTCACCCGAGGACGGGACTAGCACAGATACGCAGTATTTT.

This clonotype was picked up many times. The chain employs TRBV5-1 and TRBJ1-1; 7 bases agree with TRBD1. The V segment lost 0 bases and the J segment 10 bases; nucleotides outside the gene matches: 12. The CDR3 runs to 15 residues. Germline assignment: CDR1 SGHRS and CDR2 YFSETQ. CDR3 sequence (DNA): TGCGCCAGCAGCTTGGCCGGAGAGGGGGCGTCGGGAGCTTTCTTT. This codes for CASSLAGEGASGAFF.

The sample holds many counts of this clonotype. This rearrangement joins TRBV12-3 or TRBV12-4 to TRBJ2-7; 8 nucleotides line up with TRBD1. The trim removed 6 bases at V and 5 bases at J, leaving 9 bases unmatched. The CDR3 totals 14 residues. CDR3 nucleotides: TGTGCCAGCAGCCCGGGACAGGCGTCCAACGAGCAGTACTTC. It specifies CASSPGQASNEQYF.

This clonotype was found many times. V and J are TRBV5-1 and TRBJ2-7; D uncertain. V gave up 1 base and J gave up 3 bases, with 8 bases separating them. The germline V gene encodes CDR1 SGHRS and CDR2 YFSETQ. The length of the CDR3 is 13 residues. The CDR3 nucleotides are TGCGCCAGCAGCTTGTCGGCGATCTACGAGCAGTACTTC. As protein: CASSLSAIYEQYF.

This clonotype was observed many times. The chain combines TRBV5-6 with TRBJ1-5, with no clear D. Germline CDR1 and CDR2: SGHDT and YYEEEE. Trimming left V 0 bases short and J 5 bases short, with 6 bases between. This CDR3 is 13 amino acids long. Here the CDR3 DNA reads TGTGCCAGCAGCTTGGTAGGATATCAGCCCCAGCATTTT. As protein: CASSLVGYQPQHF.

V is TRBV24-1 and J is TRBJ1-1; a possible D gene is TRBD1 (6 bases). CDR3 size: 15 residues. Germline CDR1 and CDR2: KGHDR and SFDVKD. The V gene lost 2 bases and the J gene lost 1 base, with 10 bases spanning the gap. The DNA of the CDR3 is TGTGCCACCAGTGATTCAGAACAGGGGAACACTGAAGCTTTCTTT. Protein sequence: CATSDSEQGNTEAFF.

This clonotype was observed once. Possible read error: a much larger clone is one base away. The chain combines TRBV5-1 with TRBJ2-5; D not resolved. Germline V CDR1 and CDR2: SGHRS, YFSETQ. The CDR3 consists of 13 residues. CDR3 sequence: CVSSDHNQETQYF. CDR3 nucleotide sequence: TGCGTCAGCAGCGACCATAACCAAGAGACCCAGTACTTC. Full variable domain (remainder filled in from reference TRBV5-1 and TRBJ2-5): KAGVTQTPRYLIKTRGQQVTLSCSPISGHRSVSWYQQTPGQGLQFLFEYFSETQRNKGNFPGRFSGRQFSNSRSEMNVSTLELGDSALYLCVSSDHNQETQYFGPGTRLLVL.

Many counts were recorded for this clonotype. The chain has TRBV20-1 and TRBJ2-1; D is perhaps TRBD2 (7 bases). CDR1 is DFQATT, CDR2 SNEGSKA, per germline (reference sequence). Trimming removed 6 bases from V and 8 bases from J, with 17 bases in between. This CDR3 spans 13 amino acids. The CDR3, as DNA: TGCAGTGCGAGGGGTCGGGGGGCTCATGAGCAGTTCTTC. Residues: CSARGRGAHEQFF.

The sample holds a few counts of this clonotype. J is TRBJ1-1 and V is TRBV3-1; D not certain. The CDR3 extends over 13 amino acids. Trimming took 4 bases from V and 1 from J, leaving 7 bases between them. The germline V gene has CDR1 LGHDT and CDR2 YNNKEL (reference sequence). This CDR3 reads CASSPSGNTEAFF. CDR3 DNA: TGTGCCAGCAGCCCCAGTGGGAACACTGAAGCTTTCTTT.

This clonotype was recorded many times. The chain combines TRBV5-1 with TRBJ1-6; D uncertain. CDR3 length equals 15 residues. The V end was cut by 4 bases, the J end by 6 bases, with 14 bases between. Germline V gene sequence: CDR1 SGHRS, CDR2 YFSETQ. DNA for the CDR3: TGCGCCAGCAGCCGTAACGTGGGAGGTAATTCACCCCTCCACTTT. It encodes CASSRNVGGNSPLHF. The full variable domain, rest sourced from reference TRBV5-1 and TRBJ1-6, is KAGVTQTPRYLIKTRGQQVTLSCSPISGHRSVSWYQQTPGQGLQFLFEYFSETQRNKGNFPGRFSGRQFSNSRSEMNVSTLELGDSALYLCASSRNVGGNSPLHFGNGTRLTVT.

This clonotype occurred many times. The V call is TRBV4-1, the J call TRBJ1-2; D remains ambiguous. Trimming took 3 bases from V and 8 from J, leaving 13 bases between them. The CDR3 spans 13 residues. Germline loops: CDR1 MGHRA, CDR2 YSYEKL. The DNA for the CDR3 is TGCGCCAGCAGCCACCTCCCAGAGGAGGGCTACACCTTC. Its protein is CASSHLPEEGYTF.

V usage is TRBV6-2 or TRBV6-3 and J usage is TRBJ1-3; 7 nucleotides agree with TRBD1. The germline V gene has CDR1 MNHEY and CDR2 SVGEGT. V shed 7 bases and J 0 bases; nucleotides not matched to a gene: 21. The CDR3 is 20 amino acids. The CDR3 loop reads CASTERPTGAPGFSGNTIYF. The DNA of the CDR3 is TGTGCCAGCACGGAACGTCCTACAGGGGCGCCGGGGTTCTCTGGAAACACCATATATTTT.

This clonotype has at least ten counts. This sequence joins TRBV12-3 or TRBV12-4 and TRBJ2-2, with TRBD2 as a possible D gene (5 bases). CDR3 length: 13 amino acids. The V end was cut by 5 bases, the J end by 5 bases, with 9 bases between. DNA for the CDR3: TGTGCCAGCAGTATCAGAGGGACCGGGGAGCTGTTTTTT. It codes for CASSIRGTGELFF.

In its sample, this clonotype was seen many times. This chain uses TRBV7-9 with TRBJ2-1; D may be TRBD2 (6 bases). Trimming left V 3 bases short and J 7 bases short, with 19 bases between. CDR3 length: 16 residues. The germline V gene encodes CDR1 SEHNR and CDR2 FQNEAQ (reference sequence). The CDR3 sequence: CASSFVGGGWSNEQFF. The CDR3 DNA sequence: TGTGCCAGCAGCTTTGTCGGGGGAGGTTGGTCGAATGAGCAGTTCTTC.

In its sample, this clonotype was seen many times. V and J are TRBV7-8 and TRBJ1-3; D unclear. Germline CDR1 SGHVS, CDR2 FQNEAQ. CDR3 length: 14 amino acids. V lost 1 base to trimming and J lost 0 bases, with 4 bases between them. The CDR3: CASSLVPSGNTIYF. Written as DNA, the CDR3 is TGTGCCAGCAGCTTAGTCCCCTCTGGAAACACCATATATTTT.

The chain links TRBV11-2 to TRBJ2-1; D not resolved. Trimming pared 5 bases from V and 8 bases from J, leaving 13 bases between. The germline V gene has CDR1 SGHAT and CDR2 FQNNGV. The CDR3 is 13 residues long. Written as DNA, the CDR3 is TGTGCCAGCAGCCATTCTCCTTCCTATGAGCAGTTCTTC. Translated: CASSHSPSYEQFF.

This clonotype was picked up many times. This CDR3 reads CATSDPREGGWNEQFF. The CDR3 coding sequence is TGTGCCACCAGTGATCCCCGGGAGGGTGGTTGGAATGAGCAGTTCTTC. The chain couples TRBV24-1 to TRBJ2-1; 8 nucleotides match TRBD2. V was pared by 3 bases and J by 7 bases, with 10 bases of the junction left unmatched. Germline V gives CDR1 KGHDR, CDR2 SFDVKD. This CDR3 region has 16 residues.

This clonotype was seen repeatedly, ten times or more. This chain joins TRBV24-1 and TRBJ1-1; possibly TRBD1 for D (5 bases). CDR3 size: 14 residues. The V end lost 8 bases, the J end lost 1 base, and 13 bases lay between the germline ends. The V gene's germline CDR1 is KGHDR and CDR2 SFDVKD. The CDR3 DNA reads TGTGCCACCAAAGGACCTGGGGCGAACACTGAAGCTTTCTTT. As protein: CATKGPGANTEAFF.

In this sample, this clonotype turned up many times. CDR3 sequence reads: CASSFSRVSRGYGYTF. The CDR3 DNA follows: TGCGCCAGCAGCTTCTCCCGCGTTTCCCGTGGCTATGGCTACACCTTC. This rearrangement joins TRBV5-1 to TRBJ1-2; no reliable D call. In germline, CDR1 is SGHRS, CDR2 YFSETQ. The CDR3 totals 16 residues. Trimming took 2 bases from V and 4 from J, leaving 18 bases between them.

This clonotype was recorded at least ten times. The rearrangement links TRBV10-3 to TRBJ2-1, with a tentative D call TRBD2 (6 bases). V was pared by 2 bases and J by 1 base, with 12 bases between. Germline assignment: CDR1 ENHRY and CDR2 SYGVKD. The CDR3 consists of 16 residues. The CDR3 is CAISEEGSGSYNEQFF. The CDR3 nucleotides are TGTGCCATCAGTGAGGAGGGTAGCGGTTCCTACAATGAGCAGTTCTTC.